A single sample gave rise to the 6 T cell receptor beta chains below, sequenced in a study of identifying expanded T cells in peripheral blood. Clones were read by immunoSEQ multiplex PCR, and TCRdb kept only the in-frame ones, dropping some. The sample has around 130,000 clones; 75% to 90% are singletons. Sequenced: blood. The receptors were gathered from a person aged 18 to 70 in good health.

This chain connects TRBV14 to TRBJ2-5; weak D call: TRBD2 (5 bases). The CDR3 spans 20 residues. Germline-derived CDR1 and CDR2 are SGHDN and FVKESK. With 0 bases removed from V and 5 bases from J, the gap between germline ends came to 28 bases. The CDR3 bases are TGTGCCAGCAGCCAAGATTTTCGGTTTCCGGGGTGGAGATCCGATGAGACCCAGTACTTC. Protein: CASSQDFRFPGWRSDETQYF.

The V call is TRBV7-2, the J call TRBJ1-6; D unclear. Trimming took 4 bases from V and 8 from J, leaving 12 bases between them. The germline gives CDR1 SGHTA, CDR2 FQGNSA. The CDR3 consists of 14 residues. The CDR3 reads CASSSLIRDSPLHF. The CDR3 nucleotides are TGTGCCAGCAGCTCCTTGATCCGTGATTCACCCCTCCACTTT.

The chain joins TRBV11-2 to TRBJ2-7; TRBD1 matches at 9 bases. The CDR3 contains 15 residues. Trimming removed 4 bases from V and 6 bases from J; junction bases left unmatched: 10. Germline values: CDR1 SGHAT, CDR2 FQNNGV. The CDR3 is CASSYPGQGRGEQYF. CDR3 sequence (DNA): TGTGCCAGCAGCTATCCGGGACAGGGTCGTGGCGAGCAGTACTTC.

The CDR3 coding sequence is TGTGCCAGCTCACCCATTAGCACAGATACGCAGTATTTT. This gives the protein CASSPISTDTQYF. This chain uses TRBV18 with TRBJ2-3; D not certain. CDR1 and CDR2 from the germline V gene are KGHSH and LQKENI. This CDR3 has 13 residues. The germline V and J ends were trimmed by 3 bases and 0 bases, with 4 bases remaining between them.

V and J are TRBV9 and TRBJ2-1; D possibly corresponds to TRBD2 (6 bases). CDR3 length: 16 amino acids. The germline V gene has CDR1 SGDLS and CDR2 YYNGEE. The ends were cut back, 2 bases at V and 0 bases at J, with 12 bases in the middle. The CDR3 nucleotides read TGTGCCAGCAGCGTTTCTACCGGGAGCTCCTACAATGAGCAGTTCTTC. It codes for CASSVSTGSSYNEQFF. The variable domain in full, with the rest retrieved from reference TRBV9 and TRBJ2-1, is DSGVTQTPKHLITATGQRVTLRCSPRSGDLSVYWYQQSLDQGLQFLIQYYNGEERAKGNILERFSAQQFPDLHSELNLSSLELGDSALYFCASSVSTGSSYNEQFFGPGTRLTVL.

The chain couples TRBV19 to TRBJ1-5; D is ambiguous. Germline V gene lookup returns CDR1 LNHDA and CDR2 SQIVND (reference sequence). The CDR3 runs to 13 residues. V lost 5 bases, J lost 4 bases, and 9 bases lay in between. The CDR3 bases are TGTGCCAGTAGTCTGATAGATAATCAGCCCCAGCATTTT. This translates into CASSLIDNQPQHF.